This is a list of T cell receptor beta chains from one sample in a study of human T cells and chemical hapten exposure. TCRdb redid the calling of the 5' RACE reads with MiXCR, one entry per CDR3 protein. Among approximately 81,000 distinct CDR3 sequences listed, roughly 8% were seen once. The receptors were gathered from a male donor in good health. CDR3s include the opening cysteine and the closing phenylalanine or tryptophan. A D gene is named only where the DNA matches it firmly. Size tells how often a clone was seen (once, few, many) or the class of an expanded clone, and some rows leave it out.

>few|TRBV7-9|TRBJ2-7|TRBD2
CASSGLAEDGYEQYF
TGTGCCAGCAGCGGACTAGCGGAGGACGGATACGAGCAGTACTTC
>many|TRBV4-3|TRBJ1-1|-
CASRAFGNTEAFF
TGCGCCAGCAGGGCTTTCGGCAACACTGAAGCTTTCTTT
>few|TRBV28|TRBJ2-3|TRBD2
CASSLVPAGGPLSTDTQYF
TGTGCCAGCAGTTTGGTCCCAGCGGGGGGCCCCCTTAGCACAGATACGCAGTATTTT
>few|TRBV6-1|TRBJ1-1|TRBD1
CASRDRGRGAGAFF
TGTGCCAGCAGGGACAGGGGGCGGGGGGCTGGTGCTTTCTTT
>-|TRBV11-2|TRBJ1-1|-
CASSSAQAGRNTEAFF
TGTGCCAGCAGCTCGGCACAAGCAGGGAGGAACACTGAAGCTTTCTTT
>few|TRBV10-2|TRBJ2-3|-
CASSEREPDTQYF
TGCGCCAGCAGTGAGCGGGAGCCAGATACGCAGTATTTT
>-|TRBV13|TRBJ2-7|TRBD2
CASSLGRGGEQYF
TGTGCCAGCAGCTTAGGCCGCGGGGGTGAGCAGTACTTC
>many|TRBV18|TRBJ2-3|-
CASSPRVADTQYF
TGTGCCAGCTCACCACGGGTAGCAGATACGCAGTATTTT
>many|TRBV7-6|TRBJ2-1|TRBD2
CASSLPASSGRAGNEQFF
TGTGCCAGCAGCTTACCAGCCTCTAGCGGGAGGGCCGGGAATGAGCAGTTCTTC
>few|TRBV30|TRBJ2-7|TRBD2
CAWSVLAGGFYEQYF
TGTGCCTGGAGTGTACTAGCGGGAGGGTTCTACGAGCAGTACTTC
>few|TRBV6-5|TRBJ1-5|-
CASTSGGEQPQHF
TGTGCCAGCACATCGGGGGGGGAACAGCCCCAGCATTTT
>many|TRBV5-6|TRBJ1-1|-
CASSFNTEAFF
TGTGCCAGCAGCTTTAACACTGAAGCTTTCTTT
>-|TRBV14|TRBJ2-4|-
CASSQGGLAKNIQYF
TGTGCCAGCAGCCAAGGAGGATTAGCCAAAAACATTCAGTACTTC
>many|TRBV6-2/TRBV6-3|TRBJ2-7|-
CASSPGRRVLDEQYF
TGTGCCAGCAGCCCGGGGCGGAGGGTTTTGGACGAGCAGTACTTC
>medium-sized|TRBV6-4|TRBJ2-3|TRBD2
CASSASGGATDTQYF
TGTGCCAGCAGTGCTAGCGGGGGGGCCACAGATACGCAGTATTTT
>few|TRBV6-6|TRBJ1-1|-
CASWGANTEAFF
TGTGCCAGCTGGGGGGCGAACACTGAAGCTTTCTTT
>-|TRBV5-1|TRBJ1-2|TRBD1
CASSRTGNYGYTF
TGCGCCAGCAGCCGGACAGGAAACTATGGCTACACCTTC
>many|TRBV29-1|TRBJ1-2|-
CSVYSSTGRDGYTF
TGCAGCGTCTACAGTTCTACAGGAAGGGATGGCTACACCTTC
>once|TRBV7-3|TRBJ2-7|TRBD2
CASSSSGTSGDKQYF
TGTGCCAGCAGCTCCTCCGGGACTAGCGGGGATAAGCAGTACTTC
>few|TRBV12-3/TRBV12-4|TRBJ2-1|TRBD1
CASSNDRAVYDEQFF
TGTGCCAGCAGCAACGACAGGGCGGTCTACGATGAGCAGTTCTTC
>-|TRBV29-1|TRBJ2-1|TRBD2
CSGKLAGSYNEQFF
TGCAGCGGCAAGCTAGCGGGCTCCTACAATGAGCAGTTCTTC
>many|TRBV20-1|TRBJ2-3|-
CSATKTDTDTQYF
TGCAGTGCTACAAAGACAGACACAGATACGCAGTATTTT
>-|TRBV5-6|TRBJ1-1|-
CASSWKKSSDTEAFF
TGTGCCAGCAGCTGGAAAAAGTCTTCTGACACTGAAGCTTTCTTT
>few|TRBV29-1|TRBJ1-2|-
CSVIQMGGGYGYTF
TGCAGCGTAATCCAAATGGGGGGCGGCTATGGCTACACCTTC
>few|TRBV7-9|TRBJ1-5|-
CASGRENQPQHF
TGTGCCAGCGGTCGGGAAAATCAGCCCCAGCATTTT
>many|TRBV7-6|TRBJ2-2|TRBD1
CASSTRQGVSGELFF
TGTGCCAGCAGCACGCGACAGGGGGTGAGCGGGGAGCTGTTTTTT
>-|TRBV18|TRBJ2-1|TRBD2
CASSPPWASGEVNEQFF
TGTGCCAGCTCACCACCGTGGGCTAGCGGGGAGGTAAATGAGCAGTTCTTC
>few|TRBV5-1|TRBJ2-4|TRBD1
CASSQWQGVAKNIQYF
TGCGCCAGCAGCCAATGGCAGGGGGTAGCCAAAAACATTCAGTACTTC
>many|TRBV20-1|TRBJ2-2|-
CSARDQGSGTGELFF
TGCAGTGCTAGAGATCAGGGTAGTGGGACCGGGGAGCTGTTTTTT
>few|TRBV7-9|TRBJ2-3|-
CASSLVGRFTDTQYF
TGTGCCAGCAGCTTAGTCGGCAGATTCACAGATACGCAGTATTTT
>-|TRBV10-3|TRBJ2-7|-
CAISEGQQYEQYF
TGTGCCATCAGTGAAGGACAGCAGTACGAGCAGTACTTC
>few|TRBV20-1|TRBJ1-5|-
CSAKGGRAINQPQHF
TGCAGTGCTAAAGGCGGGAGGGCCATCAATCAGCCCCAGCATTTT
>-|TRBV6-2/TRBV6-3|TRBJ1-5|-
CASSFAGTRDQPQHF
TGTGCCAGCAGTTTCGCCGGGACAAGGGATCAGCCCCAGCATTTT
>many|TRBV19|TRBJ2-2|TRBD2
CASIPGLAGGLRNTGELFF
TGTGCCAGTATCCCGGGACTAGCGGGGGGTCTCCGAAATACCGGGGAGCTGTTTTTT
>-|TRBV7-6|TRBJ1-1|-
CASSSAGPAFMNTEAFF
TGTGCCAGCAGCTCTGCCGGACCAGCGTTCATGAACACTGAAGCTTTCTTT
>many|TRBV20-1|TRBJ1-1|-
CSAREGQNTEAFF
TGCAGTGCTAGAGAGGGACAGAACACTGAAGCTTTCTTT
>many|TRBV5-1|TRBJ1-1|-
CASSLTGKSTEAFF
TGCGCCAGCAGCTTGACAGGGAAATCGACTGAAGCTTTCTTT
>many|TRBV7-2|TRBJ1-5|-
CASKLYSNQPQHF
TGTGCCAGCAAACTTTATAGCAATCAGCCCCAGCATTTT
>-|TRBV29-1|TRBJ2-7|-
CSVVLGTKGNEQYF
TGCAGCGTTGTCCTGGGGACAAAAGGCAACGAGCAGTACTTC
>few|TRBV5-8|TRBJ2-3|-
CASSLGDTTSTDTQYF
TGTGCCAGCAGCCTGGGAGACACGACTAGCACAGATACGCAGTATTTT